Shown below are 2 T cell receptor beta chains from a single sample sequenced in a study of human T cells and chemical hapten exposure. Time point denoted: patch test 1, 2 weeks after DPC sensitization. Sample treatment: therapeutic diphenylcyclopropenone sensitization with weekly scalp DPC. TCRdb passed the RACE reads through MiXCR, listing each CDR3 protein once. The data contain around 77,000 distinct CDR3 sequences, around 10% of them singletons. The input for sequencing was whole blood, taken in connection with sensitization to the hapten diphenylcyclopropenone (DPC). The receptor set was obtained from a woman aged 40-49 years with alopecia areata. Some clones in this sample may be carry-over from other donors' samples.

This clonotype came up many times. The gene calls are TRBV14 and TRBJ2-5; no definite D call. V lost 1 base and J lost 7, with 7 bases in between. The CDR3 has 12 amino acids. From germline, CDR1 is SGHDN and CDR2 FVKESK. CDR3 sequence reads: CASSQVPRTQYF. CDR3 DNA: TGTGCCAGCAGCCAAGTCCCGAGGACCCAGTACTTC.

This clonotype came up many times. This sequence joins TRBV28 and TRBJ2-5; D is uncertain. The germline V gene encodes CDR1 MDHEN and CDR2 SYDVKM. V was clipped by 4 bases and J by 5 bases, with 14 bases between them. The CDR3 has 14 amino acids. CDR3 DNA sequence: TGTGCCAGCAGTTCTGGTCAGTCTCCTGAGACCCAGTACTTC. It is translated as CASSSGQSPETQYF.